The T cell receptor (beta chain) described here comes from a study of cytomegalovirus exposure and HLA in healthy donors. General study findings and limits: TCR beta V- and J-gene trimming, according to a later analysis, was linked to a missense DCLRE1C variant. At a 0.05 false discovery rate, a later analysis found roughly 17,000 TCR beta sequences to be associated with HLA alleles. The authors enumerated roughly 180 TCR beta chains as linked to cytomegalovirus. Reports state that TCR beta sequences accurately predicted most subjects' HLA-A and HLA-B alleles.

Primers for the PCR totalled 60 Vbeta and 13 Jbeta. Clones were sequenced by immunoSEQ multiplex PCR, and TCRdb holds only the in-frame ones, with some missing. This repertoire comprises around 40,000 clones; its ten largest clones make up around 6.2%. Worth noting for this clone: What it recognizes is unknown.

This CDR3 has 15 amino acids. The trim removed 1 base at V and 8 bases at J, leaving 10 bases unmatched. From germline, CDR1 is SGHNT and CDR2 YYREEE (reference sequence). The chain recombines TRBV5-4 with TRBJ1-2, with 8 bases matching TRBD1. What was sequenced was PBMCs. This TCR was sampled from a man aged 30-40 years in good health and CMV-seronegative. The CDR3 here is CASSLIRQGLFGYTF. CDR3 sequence (DNA): TGTGCCAGCAGCTTGATAAGACAGGGGCTCTTCGGCTACACCTTC.